This is a list of T cell receptor beta chains from one sample in a study of blood T cell repertoires in COVID-19. The table came from immunoSEQ multiplex PCR; TCRdb's copy has only in-frame clones and leaves some out. Found here are 160,000 or so clones, roughly 84% of them singletons; the top ten hold 12% to 15%. Sequenced: PBMCs or T cells enriched from blood (not recorded which). These TCRs come from a man in his forties or fifties who had recovered from COVID-19. CDR3s include the opening cysteine and the closing phenylalanine or tryptophan. D genes are given only for firm matches. Only part of the rows carry a size: once, few, many, or a class if the clone is expanded.

V gene: TRBV7-3
clone size: -
D gene: -
J gene: TRBJ2-3
CDR3 protein: CASSLSWTPRPQYF
CDR3 DNA: TGTGCCAGCAGCTTAAGCTGGACTCCCCGGCCGCAGTATTTT

V gene: TRBV2
clone size: -
D gene: -
J gene: TRBJ2-1
CDR3 protein: CASSEYRSTNEQFF
CDR3 DNA: TGTGCCAGCAGTGAATATCGGAGCACCAATGAGCAGTTCTTC

V gene: TRBV19
clone size: -
D gene: TRBD2
J gene: TRBJ2-1
CDR3 protein: CASSILAGALNEQFF
CDR3 DNA: TGTGCCAGTAGTATCCTAGCGGGGGCCCTCAATGAGCAGTTCTTC

V gene: TRBV4-1
clone size: -
D gene: -
J gene: TRBJ2-7
CDR3 protein: CASSHPTGRAYEQYF
CDR3 DNA: TGCGCCAGCAGCCACCCGACAGGTCGGGCCTACGAGCAGTACTTC

V gene: TRBV15
clone size: -
D gene: -
J gene: TRBJ1-4
CDR3 protein: CATSRDGQLNEKLFF
CDR3 DNA: TGTGCCACCAGCAGAGACGGACAGCTAAATGAAAAACTGTTTTTT

V gene: TRBV27
clone size: -
D gene: TRBD1
J gene: TRBJ1-4
CDR3 protein: CASSFRRGDEKLFF
CDR3 DNA: TGTGCCAGCAGTTTCCGCAGGGGGGATGAAAAACTGTTTTTT

V gene: TRBV5-1
clone size: once
D gene: -
J gene: TRBJ2-1
CDR3 protein: CASSFDSTDNEQFF
CDR3 DNA: TGCGCCAGCAGTTTCGACTCGACCGACAATGAGCAGTTCTTC

V gene: TRBV5-1
clone size: -
D gene: -
J gene: TRBJ1-2
CDR3 protein: CASSQDGGGYGYTF
CDR3 DNA: TGCGCCAGCAGCCAAGATGGGGGAGGCTATGGCTACACCTTC

V gene: TRBV11-2
clone size: -
D gene: -
J gene: TRBJ1-2
CDR3 protein: CASSLVGGGDGYTF
CDR3 DNA: TGTGCCAGCAGCTTAGTCGGCGGGGGTGATGGCTACACCTTC

V gene: TRBV4-1
clone size: once
D gene: -
J gene: TRBJ1-4
CDR3 protein: CASTQGGSATNEKLFF
CDR3 DNA: TGCGCCAGCACCCAAGGTGGTAGTGCAACTAATGAAAAACTGTTTTTT

V gene: TRBV7-9
clone size: -
D gene: -
J gene: TRBJ2-7
CDR3 protein: CASSLGQGITYEQYF
CDR3 DNA: TGTGCCAGCAGCTTAGGTCAGGGGATCACCTACGAGCAGTACTTC

V gene: TRBV11-3
clone size: -
D gene: TRBD2
J gene: TRBJ2-2
CDR3 protein: CASSPTGLAANTGELFF
CDR3 DNA: TGTGCCAGCAGCCCTACGGGACTAGCGGCGAACACCGGGGAGCTGTTTTTT

V gene: TRBV9
clone size: -
D gene: -
J gene: TRBJ1-3
CDR3 protein: CASSLGEGHGNTIYF
CDR3 DNA: TGTGCCAGCAGCCTAGGGGAGGGGCATGGAAACACCATATATTTT

V gene: TRBV7-9
clone size: -
D gene: -
J gene: TRBJ2-7
CDR3 protein: CASSSRTVKSYEQYF
CDR3 DNA: TGTGCCAGCAGCTCAAGGACAGTCAAATCCTACGAGCAGTACTTC

V gene: TRBV14
clone size: -
D gene: TRBD1
J gene: TRBJ2-7
CDR3 protein: CASSLGQGPYEQYF
CDR3 DNA: TGTGCCAGCAGCCTGGGACAGGGCCCCTACGAGCAGTACTTC

V gene: TRBV5-4
clone size: -
D gene: TRBD1
J gene: TRBJ1-1
CDR3 protein: CASSPGTVNTEAFF
CDR3 DNA: TGTGCCAGCAGCCCCGGGACAGTTAACACTGAAGCTTTCTTT

V gene: TRBV18
clone size: few
D gene: -
J gene: TRBJ2-7
CDR3 protein: CASSPNRLEQYF
CDR3 DNA: TGTGCCAGCTCACCAAACAGGCTCGAGCAGTACTTC

V gene: TRBV6-1
clone size: -
D gene: -
J gene: TRBJ1-2
CDR3 protein: CASSEALQGTYGYTF
CDR3 DNA: TGTGCCAGCAGTGAAGCGCTTCAGGGGACCTATGGCTACACCTTC